This TCR beta chain originates from a study of cytomegalovirus exposure and HLA in healthy donors. Notes on the study in general: The authors listed 150 or so TCR beta chains as cytomegalovirus-associated. Later analysis identified a missense DCLRE1C variant that was linked to TCR beta V- and J-gene trimming.

Germline V CDR1 and CDR2: SGHRS, YFSETQ. Trimming took 4 bases from V and 1 from J, leaving 7 bases between them. This CDR3 region has 13 residues. 13 Jbeta primers and 60 Vbeta primers were used for the PCR. In the authors' workflow: Around 9.9 million shared chains were among the approximately 76 million unique TCR beta chains that a later analysis counted. Sequencing used immunoSEQ multiplex PCR; TCRdb keeps in-frame clones, though not all of them. That table gives V, J and clone size, and the DNA gave D and trimming. The table lists tens of thousands of clones, roughly 80% of them singletons. This clone came up a few times. Its antigen is still unknown.

The rearrangement joins TRBV5-1 to TRBJ2-3, with D possibly being TRBD1 (6 bases). Material for sequencing was PBMCs. This sequence was found in a man aged 55-75 years in good health and CMV-seropositive. The CDR3 sequence: CASSEGGTDTQYF. The DNA of the CDR3 is TGCGCCAGCAGCGAGGGGGGCACAGATACGCAGTATTTT.